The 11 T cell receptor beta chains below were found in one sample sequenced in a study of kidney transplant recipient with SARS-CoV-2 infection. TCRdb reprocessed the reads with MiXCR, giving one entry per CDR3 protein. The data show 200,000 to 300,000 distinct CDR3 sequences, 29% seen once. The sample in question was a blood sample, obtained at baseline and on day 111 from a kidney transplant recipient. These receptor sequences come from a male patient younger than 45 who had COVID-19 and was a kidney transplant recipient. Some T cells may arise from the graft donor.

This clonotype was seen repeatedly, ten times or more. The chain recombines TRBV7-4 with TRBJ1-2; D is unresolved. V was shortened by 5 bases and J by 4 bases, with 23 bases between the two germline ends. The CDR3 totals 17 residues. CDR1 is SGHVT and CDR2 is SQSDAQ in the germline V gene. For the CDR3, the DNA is TGTGCCAGCAGCATAGACCCTTCAGCTCGAAAGACCTATGGCTACACCTTC. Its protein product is CASSIDPSARKTYGYTF.

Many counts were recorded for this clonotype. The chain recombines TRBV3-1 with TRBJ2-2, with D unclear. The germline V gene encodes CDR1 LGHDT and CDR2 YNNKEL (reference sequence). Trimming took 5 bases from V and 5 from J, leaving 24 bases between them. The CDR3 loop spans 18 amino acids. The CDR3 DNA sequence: TGTGCCAGCAGCTCCTGCTCTCCCATTTCAGGCTTGACCGGGGAGCTGTTTTTT. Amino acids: CASSSCSPISGLTGELFF.

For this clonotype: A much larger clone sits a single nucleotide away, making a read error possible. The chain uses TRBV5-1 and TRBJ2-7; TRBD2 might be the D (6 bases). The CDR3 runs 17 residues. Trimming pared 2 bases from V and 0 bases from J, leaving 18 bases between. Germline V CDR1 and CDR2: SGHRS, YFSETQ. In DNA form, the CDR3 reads TGCGCCAGCAGCTTACTAACGGGGGTATTAAGCTCCTACGAGCAGTACTTC. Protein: CASSLLTGVLSSYEQYF.

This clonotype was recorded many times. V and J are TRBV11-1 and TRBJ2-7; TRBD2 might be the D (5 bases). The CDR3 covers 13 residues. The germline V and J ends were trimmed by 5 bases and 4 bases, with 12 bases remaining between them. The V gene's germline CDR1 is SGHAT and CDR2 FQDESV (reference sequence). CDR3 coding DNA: TGTGCCAGCAGCCGGTCCCGGGATTACGAGCAGTACTTC. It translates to CASSRSRDYEQYF. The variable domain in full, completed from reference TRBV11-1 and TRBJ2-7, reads EAEVAQSPRYKITEKSQAVAFWCDPISGHATLYWYRQILGQGPELLVQFQDESVVDDSQLPKDRFSAERLKGVDSTLKIQPAELGDSAMYLCASSRSRDYEQYFGPGTRLTVT.

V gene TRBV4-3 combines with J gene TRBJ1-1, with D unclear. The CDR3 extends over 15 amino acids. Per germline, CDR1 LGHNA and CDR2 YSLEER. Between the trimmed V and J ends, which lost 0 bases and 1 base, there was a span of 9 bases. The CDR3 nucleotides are TGCGCCAGCAGCCAAGATTTGGCAGCGAACACTGAAGCTTTCTTT. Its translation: CASSQDLAANTEAFF.

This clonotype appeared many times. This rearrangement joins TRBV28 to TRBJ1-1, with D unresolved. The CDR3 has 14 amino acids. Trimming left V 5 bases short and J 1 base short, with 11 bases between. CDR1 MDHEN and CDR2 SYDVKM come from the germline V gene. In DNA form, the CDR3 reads TGTGCCAGCAGTCTCGTTCTCGGGAACACTGAAGCTTTCTTT. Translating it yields CASSLVLGNTEAFF.

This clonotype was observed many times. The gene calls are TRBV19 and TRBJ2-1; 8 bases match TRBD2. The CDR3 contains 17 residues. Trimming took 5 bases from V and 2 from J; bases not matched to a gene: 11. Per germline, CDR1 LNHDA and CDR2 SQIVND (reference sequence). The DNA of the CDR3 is TGTGCCAGTAGTCCGCGTTCGGGAGGGAGGGCCTACAATGAGCAGTTCTTC. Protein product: CASSPRSGGRAYNEQFF.

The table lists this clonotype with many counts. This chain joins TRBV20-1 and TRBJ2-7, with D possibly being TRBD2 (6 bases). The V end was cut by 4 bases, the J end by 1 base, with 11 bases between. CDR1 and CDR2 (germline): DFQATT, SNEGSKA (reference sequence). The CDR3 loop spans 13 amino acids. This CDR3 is CSAIRDSSYEQYF. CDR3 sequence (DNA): TGCAGTGCTATCCGGGACTCGTCCTACGAGCAGTACTTC.

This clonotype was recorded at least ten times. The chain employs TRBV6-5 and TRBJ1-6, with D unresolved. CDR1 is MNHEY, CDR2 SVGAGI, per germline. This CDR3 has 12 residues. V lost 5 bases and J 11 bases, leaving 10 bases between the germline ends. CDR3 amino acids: CASSPFRTPLHF. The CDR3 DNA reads TGTGCCAGCAGTCCCTTTAGGACACCCCTCCACTTT.

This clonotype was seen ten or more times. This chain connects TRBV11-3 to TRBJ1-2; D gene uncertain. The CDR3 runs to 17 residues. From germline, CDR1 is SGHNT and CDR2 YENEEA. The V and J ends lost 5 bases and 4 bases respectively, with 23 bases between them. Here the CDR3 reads CASSHALDLGKTYGYTF. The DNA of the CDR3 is TGTGCCAGCAGCCATGCGCTCGATCTCGGAAAGACCTATGGCTACACCTTC.

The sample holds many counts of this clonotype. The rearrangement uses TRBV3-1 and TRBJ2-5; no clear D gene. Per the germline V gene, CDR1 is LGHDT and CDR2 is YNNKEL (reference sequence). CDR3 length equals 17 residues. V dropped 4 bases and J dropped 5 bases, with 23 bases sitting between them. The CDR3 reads CASSRVSPISFSETQYF. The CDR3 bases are TGTGCCAGCAGCCGCGTGTCTCCCATTTCTTTCTCTGAGACCCAGTACTTC.